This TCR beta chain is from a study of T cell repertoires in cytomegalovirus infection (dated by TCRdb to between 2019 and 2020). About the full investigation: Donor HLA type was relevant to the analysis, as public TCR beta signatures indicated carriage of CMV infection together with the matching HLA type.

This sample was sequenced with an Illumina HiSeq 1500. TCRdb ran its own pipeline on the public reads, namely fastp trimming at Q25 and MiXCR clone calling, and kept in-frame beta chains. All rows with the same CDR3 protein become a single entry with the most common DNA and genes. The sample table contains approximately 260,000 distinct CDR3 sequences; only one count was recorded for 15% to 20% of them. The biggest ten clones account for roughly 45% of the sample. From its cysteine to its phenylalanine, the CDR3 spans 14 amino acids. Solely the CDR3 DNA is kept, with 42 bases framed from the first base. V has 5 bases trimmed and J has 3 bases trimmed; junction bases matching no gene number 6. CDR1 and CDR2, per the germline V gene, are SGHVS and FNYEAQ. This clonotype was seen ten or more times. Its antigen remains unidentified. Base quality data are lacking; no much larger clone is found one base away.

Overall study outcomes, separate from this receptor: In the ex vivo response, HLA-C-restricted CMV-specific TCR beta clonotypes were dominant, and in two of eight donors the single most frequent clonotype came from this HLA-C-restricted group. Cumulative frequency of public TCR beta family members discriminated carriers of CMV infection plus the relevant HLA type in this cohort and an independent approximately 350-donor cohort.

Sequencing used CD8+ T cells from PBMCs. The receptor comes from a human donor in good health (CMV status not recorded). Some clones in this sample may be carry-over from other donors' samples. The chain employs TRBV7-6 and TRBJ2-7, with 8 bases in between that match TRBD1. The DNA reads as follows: TGTGCCAGCAGCCCCCGGGACAGGTACTACGAGCAGTACTTC. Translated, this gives CASSPRDRYYEQYF. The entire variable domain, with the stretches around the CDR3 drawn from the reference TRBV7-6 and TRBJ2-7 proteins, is GAGVSQSPRYKVTKRGQDVALRCDPISGHVSLYWYRQALGQGPEFLTYFNYEAQQDKSGLPNDRFSAERPEGSISTLTIQRTEQRDSAMYRCASSPRDRYYEQYFGPGTRLTVT.